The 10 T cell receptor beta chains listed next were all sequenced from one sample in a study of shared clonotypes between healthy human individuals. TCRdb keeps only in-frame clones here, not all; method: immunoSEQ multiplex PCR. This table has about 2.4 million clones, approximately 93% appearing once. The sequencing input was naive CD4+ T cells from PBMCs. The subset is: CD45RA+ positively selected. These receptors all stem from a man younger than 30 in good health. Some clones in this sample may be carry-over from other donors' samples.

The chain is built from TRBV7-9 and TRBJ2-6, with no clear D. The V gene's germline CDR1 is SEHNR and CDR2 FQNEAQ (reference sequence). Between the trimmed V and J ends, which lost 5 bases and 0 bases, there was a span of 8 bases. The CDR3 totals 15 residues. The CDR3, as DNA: TGTGCCAGCAGCCAAAGGCTCTCTGGGGCCAACGTCCTGACTTTC. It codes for CASSQRLSGANVLTF.

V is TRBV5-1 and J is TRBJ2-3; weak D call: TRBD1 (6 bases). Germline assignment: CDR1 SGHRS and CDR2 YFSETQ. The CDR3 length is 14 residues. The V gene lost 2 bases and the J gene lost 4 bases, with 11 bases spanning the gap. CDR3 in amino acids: CASSFNYRADTQYF. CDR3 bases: TGCGCCAGCAGCTTTAACTACAGGGCAGATACGCAGTATTTT. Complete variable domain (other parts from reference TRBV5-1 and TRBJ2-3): KAGVTQTPRYLIKTRGQQVTLSCSPISGHRSVSWYQQTPGQGLQFLFEYFSETQRNKGNFPGRFSGRQFSNSRSEMNVSTLELGDSALYLCASSFNYRADTQYFGPGTRLTVL.

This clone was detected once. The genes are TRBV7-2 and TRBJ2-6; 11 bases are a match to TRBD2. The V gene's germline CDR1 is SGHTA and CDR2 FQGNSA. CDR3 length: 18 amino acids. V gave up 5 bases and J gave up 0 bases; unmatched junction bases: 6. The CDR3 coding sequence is TGTGCCAGCAGCGTTAACCTAGCGGGAGGCTCTGGGGCCAACGTCCTGACTTTC. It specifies CASSVNLAGGSGANVLTF.

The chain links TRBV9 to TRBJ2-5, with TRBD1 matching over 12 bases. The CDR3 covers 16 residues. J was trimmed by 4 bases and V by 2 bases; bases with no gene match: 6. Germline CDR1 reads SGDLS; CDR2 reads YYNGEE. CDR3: CASSVQGTGGPETQYF. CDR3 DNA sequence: TGTGCCAGCAGCGTTCAAGGGACAGGGGGCCCAGAGACCCAGTACTTC.

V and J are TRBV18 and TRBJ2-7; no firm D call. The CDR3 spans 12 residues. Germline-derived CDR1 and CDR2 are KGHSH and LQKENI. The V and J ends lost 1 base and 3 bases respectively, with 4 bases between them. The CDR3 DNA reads TGTGCCAGCTCACCACAGGTCTACGAGCAGTACTTC. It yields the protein CASSPQVYEQYF.

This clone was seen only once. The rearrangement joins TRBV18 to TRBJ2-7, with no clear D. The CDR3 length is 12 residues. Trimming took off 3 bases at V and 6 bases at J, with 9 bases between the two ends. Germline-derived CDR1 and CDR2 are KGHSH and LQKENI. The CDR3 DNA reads TGTGCCAGCTCACCCGAGATGGCCGAGCAGTACTTC. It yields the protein CASSPEMAEQYF.

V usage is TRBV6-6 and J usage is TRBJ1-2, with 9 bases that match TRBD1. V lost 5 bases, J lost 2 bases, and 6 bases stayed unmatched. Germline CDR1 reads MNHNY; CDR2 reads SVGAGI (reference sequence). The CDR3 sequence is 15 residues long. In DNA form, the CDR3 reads TGTGCCAGCAGTCAACTGACAGGGGGGAACTATGGCTACACCTTC. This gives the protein CASSQLTGGNYGYTF.

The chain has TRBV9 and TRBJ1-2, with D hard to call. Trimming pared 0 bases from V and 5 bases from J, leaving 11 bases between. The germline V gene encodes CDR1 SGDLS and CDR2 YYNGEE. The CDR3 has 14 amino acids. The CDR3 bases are TGTGCCAGCAGCGTAGACCCGAGAGCTTATGGCTACACCTTC. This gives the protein CASSVDPRAYGYTF.

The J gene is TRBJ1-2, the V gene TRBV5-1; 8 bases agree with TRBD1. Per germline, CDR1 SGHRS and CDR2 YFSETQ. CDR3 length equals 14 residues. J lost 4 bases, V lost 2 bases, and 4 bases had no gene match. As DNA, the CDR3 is TGCGCCAGCAGCTTTGGGACAGGACCCTATGGCTACACCTTC. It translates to CASSFGTGPYGYTF.

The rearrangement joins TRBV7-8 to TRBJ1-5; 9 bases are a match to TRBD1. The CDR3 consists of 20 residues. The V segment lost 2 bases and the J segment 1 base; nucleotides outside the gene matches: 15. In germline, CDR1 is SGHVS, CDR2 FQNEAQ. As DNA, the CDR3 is TGTGCCAGCAGCTTATTCCCTGGGACAGGGAAATTAGTAAGCAATCAGCCCCAGCATTTT. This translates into CASSLFPGTGKLVSNQPQHF. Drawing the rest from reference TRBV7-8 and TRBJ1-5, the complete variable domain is GAGVSQSPRYKVAKRGQDVALRCDPISGHVSLFWYQQALGQGPEFLTYFQNEAQLDKSGLPSDRFFAERPEGSVSTLKIQRTQQEDSAVYLCASSLFPGTGKLVSNQPQHFGDGTRLSIL.